The T cell receptor (beta chain) described here comes from a study of shared clonotypes between healthy human individuals. Germline V gene sequence: CDR1 SGHAT, CDR2 FQNNGV. V lost 1 base, J lost 0 bases, and 9 bases stayed unmatched. The CDR3 contains 18 residues. Sequenced by immunoSEQ multiplex PCR; TCRdb stores in-frame clones only, minus some. The table has more than 400,000 clones, roughly 95% seen once. This receptor was obtained from a woman under 40 in good health. Sequencing was done on a sample of naive CD4+ T cells sorted from blood. Subset: CD45RA+ positively selected. The gene calls are TRBV11-2 and TRBJ2-3; TRBD2 matches at 8 bases. The CDR3 DNA is TGTGCCAGCAGCTTAGTGGGCGGGAGGCGTGCTAGCACAGATACGCAGTATTTT. Translation gives CASSLVGGRRASTDTQYF.